Given below is one TCR beta chain in context. A junction boundary mismatches the germline segment, possibly from a read error. The data are from a study of T-cell memory formation after mild COVID-19. TCRdb independently ran MiXCR on the 5' RACE reads; one entry per CDR3 protein. The repertoire holds about 400,000 distinct CDR3 sequences, with 20% to 30% as singletons. The CDR3 consists of 16 residues. Germline V gene lookup returns CDR1 MNHEY and CDR2 SVGEGT. Sequencing was performed on PBMCs or a T cell subset sorted from them (not recorded which). The chain joins TRBV6-2 or TRBV6-3 to TRBJ2-1, with TRBD2 matching 10 bases. The sequence was collected from an adult woman who had mild COVID-19 (a few samples of this study predate the infection). Cell type and time point are not known. As DNA, the CDR3 is TGTGCCAGCAGTGACTCGCCGAGCGGGAGGGCCAATGAGCAGTTCTTC. Amino acids: CASSDSPSGRANEQFF.